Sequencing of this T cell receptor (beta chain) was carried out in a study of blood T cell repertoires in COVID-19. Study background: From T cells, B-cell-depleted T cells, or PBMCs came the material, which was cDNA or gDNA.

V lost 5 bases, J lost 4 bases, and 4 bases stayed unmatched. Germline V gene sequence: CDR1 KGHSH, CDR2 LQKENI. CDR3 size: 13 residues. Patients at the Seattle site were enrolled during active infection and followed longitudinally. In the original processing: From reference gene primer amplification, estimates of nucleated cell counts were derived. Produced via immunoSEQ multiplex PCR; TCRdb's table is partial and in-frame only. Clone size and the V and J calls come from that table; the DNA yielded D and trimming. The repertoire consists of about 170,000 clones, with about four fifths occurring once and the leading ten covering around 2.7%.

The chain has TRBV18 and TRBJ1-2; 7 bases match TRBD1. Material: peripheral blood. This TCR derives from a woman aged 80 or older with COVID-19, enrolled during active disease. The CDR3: CASSGDSSYGYTF. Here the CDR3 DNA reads TGTGCCAGCTCAGGGGACAGCAGCTATGGCTACACCTTC.